The entry below describes one TCR beta chain. Its antigen remains unidentified. The data were obtained in a study of graft-versus-host responses after intestinal transplantation. Looking at the study overall: Recipients had multivisceral, liver-intestinal, or isolated intestinal transplants. Anti-thymocyte globulin served as induction for all recipients, who then took tacrolimus and steroids for three to four years.

V was shortened by 5 bases and J by 7 bases, with 24 bases between the two germline ends. From germline, CDR1 is MNHEY and CDR2 SMNVEV (reference sequence). The length of the CDR3 is 16 residues. Measured with immunoSEQ multiplex PCR; TCRdb has only the in-frame clones, and not every one. The data contain fewer than 110,000 clones, approximately 93% of them singletons. Findings and limits, study-wide: The authors found GvH clones in recipient marrow, some appearing first in ileum or blood. Those patients showing graft-donor T cell macrochimerism displayed high graft-versus-host to host-versus-graft clonal ratios in allografts.

The TCR comes from a human donor who received an intestinal transplant. The sequences come from unstimulated CD8+ T cells sorted from spleen or lymph node cells, collected before intestinal transplant. V is TRBV27 and J is TRBJ2-7; D is possibly TRBD1 or TRBD2 (5 bases each). The CDR3 DNA reads TGTGCCAGCAGTCCGGACCCGGGACGGATTACCCATGAGCAGTACTTC. Translating gives CASSPDPGRITHEQYF.